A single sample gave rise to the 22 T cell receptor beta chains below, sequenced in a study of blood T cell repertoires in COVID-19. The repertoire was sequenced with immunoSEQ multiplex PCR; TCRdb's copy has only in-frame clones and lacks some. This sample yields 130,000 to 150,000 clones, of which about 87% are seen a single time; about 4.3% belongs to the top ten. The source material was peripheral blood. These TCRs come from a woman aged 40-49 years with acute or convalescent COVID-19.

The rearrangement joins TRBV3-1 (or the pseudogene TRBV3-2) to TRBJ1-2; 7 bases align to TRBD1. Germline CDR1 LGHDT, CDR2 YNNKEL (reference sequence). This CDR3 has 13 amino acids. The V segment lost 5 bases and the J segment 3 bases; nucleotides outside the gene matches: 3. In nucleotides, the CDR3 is TGTGCCAGCAGCGACGACAGGGACTATGGCTACACCTTC. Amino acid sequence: CASSDDRDYGYTF.

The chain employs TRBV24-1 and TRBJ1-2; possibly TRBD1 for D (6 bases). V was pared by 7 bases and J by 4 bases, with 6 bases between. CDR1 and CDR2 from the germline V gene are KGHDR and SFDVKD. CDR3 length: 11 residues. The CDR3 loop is CATRDSYGYTF. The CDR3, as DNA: TGTGCCACCAGGGACAGCTATGGCTACACCTTC.

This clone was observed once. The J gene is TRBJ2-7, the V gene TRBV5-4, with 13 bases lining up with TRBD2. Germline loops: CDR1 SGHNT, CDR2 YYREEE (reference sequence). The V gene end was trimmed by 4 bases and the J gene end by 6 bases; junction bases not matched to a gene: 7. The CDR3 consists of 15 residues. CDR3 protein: CASSPELAGGSEQYF. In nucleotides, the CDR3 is TGTGCCAGCAGCCCGGAACTAGCGGGGGGGTCCGAGCAGTACTTC. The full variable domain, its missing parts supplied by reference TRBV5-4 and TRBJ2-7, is ETGVTQSPTHLIKTRGQQVTLRCSSQSGHNTVSWYQQALGQGPQFIFQYYREEENGRGNFPPRFSGLQFPNYSSELNVNALELDDSALYLCASSPELAGGSEQYFGPGTRLTVT.

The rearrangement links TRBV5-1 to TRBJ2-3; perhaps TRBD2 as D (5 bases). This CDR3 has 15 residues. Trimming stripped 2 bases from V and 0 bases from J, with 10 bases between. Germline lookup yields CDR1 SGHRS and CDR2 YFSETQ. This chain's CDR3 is CASSLAGESTDTQYF. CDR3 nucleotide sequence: TGCGCCAGCAGCTTAGCCGGGGAGAGCACAGATACGCAGTATTTT. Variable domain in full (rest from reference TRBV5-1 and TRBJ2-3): KAGVTQTPRYLIKTRGQQVTLSCSPISGHRSVSWYQQTPGQGLQFLFEYFSETQRNKGNFPGRFSGRQFSNSRSEMNVSTLELGDSALYLCASSLAGESTDTQYFGPGTRLTVL.

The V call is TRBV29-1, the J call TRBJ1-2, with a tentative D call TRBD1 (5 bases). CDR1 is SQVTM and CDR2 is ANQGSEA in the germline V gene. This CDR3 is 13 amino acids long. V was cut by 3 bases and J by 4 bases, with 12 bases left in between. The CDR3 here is CSVEGPTFYGYTF. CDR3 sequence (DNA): TGCAGCGTTGAGGGGCCCACCTTCTATGGCTACACCTTC.

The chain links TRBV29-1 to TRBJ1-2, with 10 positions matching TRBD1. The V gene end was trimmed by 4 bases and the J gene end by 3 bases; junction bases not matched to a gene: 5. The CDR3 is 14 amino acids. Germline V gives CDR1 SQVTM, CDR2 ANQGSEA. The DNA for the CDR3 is TGCAGCGTTGCCCTCGGACAGGGGGACTATGGCTACACCTTC. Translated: CSVALGQGDYGYTF.

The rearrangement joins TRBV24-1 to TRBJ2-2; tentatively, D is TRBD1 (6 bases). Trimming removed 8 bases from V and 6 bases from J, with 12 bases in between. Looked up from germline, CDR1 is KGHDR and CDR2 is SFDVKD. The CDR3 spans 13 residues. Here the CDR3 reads CATNRERAGELFF. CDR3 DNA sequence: TGTGCCACCAACAGGGAGAGAGCCGGGGAGCTGTTTTTT.

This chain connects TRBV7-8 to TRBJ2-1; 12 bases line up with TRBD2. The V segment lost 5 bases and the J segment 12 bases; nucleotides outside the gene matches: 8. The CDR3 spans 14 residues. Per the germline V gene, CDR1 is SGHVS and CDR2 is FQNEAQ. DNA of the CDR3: TGTGCCAGCAGCGAGCCTAGCGGGAGGGCGGCGCAGTTCTTC. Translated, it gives CASSEPSGRAAQFF.

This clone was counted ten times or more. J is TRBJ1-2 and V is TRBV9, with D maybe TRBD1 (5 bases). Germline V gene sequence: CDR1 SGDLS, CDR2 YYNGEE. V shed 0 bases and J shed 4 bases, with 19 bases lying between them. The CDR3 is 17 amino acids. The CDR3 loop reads CASSVAYRGGGGYGYTF. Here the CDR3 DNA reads TGTGCCAGCAGCGTAGCTTACCGGGGGGGAGGCGGCTATGGCTACACCTTC.

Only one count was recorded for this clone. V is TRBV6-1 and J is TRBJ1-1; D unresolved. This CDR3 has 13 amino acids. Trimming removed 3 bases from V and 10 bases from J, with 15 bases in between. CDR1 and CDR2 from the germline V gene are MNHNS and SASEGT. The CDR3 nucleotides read TGTGCCAGCAGTGACGACATCTCCGGTCGAGCTTTCTTT. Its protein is CASSDDISGRAFF.

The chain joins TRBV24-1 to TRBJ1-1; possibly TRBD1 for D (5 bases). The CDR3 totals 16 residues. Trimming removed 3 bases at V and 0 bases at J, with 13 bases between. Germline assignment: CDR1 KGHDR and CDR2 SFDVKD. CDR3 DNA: TGTGCCACCAGTGATCGGCAGGGCCCCATGAACACTGAAGCTTTCTTT. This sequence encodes CATSDRQGPMNTEAFF.

The CDR3 region has the DNA TGTGCCAGCAGCCATTTCACGGGATTGAACACTGAAGCTTTCTTT. Translation: CASSHFTGLNTEAFF. This chain uses TRBV14 with TRBJ1-1; D remains unclear. CDR1 and CDR2 from the germline V gene are SGHDN and FVKESK. The CDR3 consists of 15 residues. The V gene lost 3 bases and the J gene lost 0 bases, with 11 bases spanning the gap.

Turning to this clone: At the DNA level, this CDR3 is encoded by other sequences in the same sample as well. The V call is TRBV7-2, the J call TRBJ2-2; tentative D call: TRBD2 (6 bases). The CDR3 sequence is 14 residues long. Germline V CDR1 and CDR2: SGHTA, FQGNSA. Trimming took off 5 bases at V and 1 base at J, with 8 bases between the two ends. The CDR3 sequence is CASSPGLNTGELFF. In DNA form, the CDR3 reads TGTGCCAGCAGCCCGGGACTGAACACCGGGGAGCTGTTTTTT.

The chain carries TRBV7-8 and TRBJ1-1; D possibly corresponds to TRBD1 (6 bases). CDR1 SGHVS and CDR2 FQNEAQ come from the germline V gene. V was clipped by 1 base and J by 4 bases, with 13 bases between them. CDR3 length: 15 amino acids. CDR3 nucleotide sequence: TGTGCCAGCAGCTTAGTTGGGGGCTGGGGCACTGAAGCTTTCTTT. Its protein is CASSLVGGWGTEAFF.

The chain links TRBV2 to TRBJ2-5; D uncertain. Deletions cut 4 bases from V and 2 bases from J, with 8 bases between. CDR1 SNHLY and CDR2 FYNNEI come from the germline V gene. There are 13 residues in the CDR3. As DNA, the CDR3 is TGTGCCAGCAGTGTGGAGTTTCAAGAGACCCAGTACTTC. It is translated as CASSVEFQETQYF.

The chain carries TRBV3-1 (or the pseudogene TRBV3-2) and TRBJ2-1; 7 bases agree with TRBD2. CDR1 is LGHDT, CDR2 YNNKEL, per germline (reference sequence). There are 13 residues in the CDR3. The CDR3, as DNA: TGTGGCAAAAGGACTAGATATCCCAATGAGCAGTTCTTC. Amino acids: CGKRTRYPNEQFF.

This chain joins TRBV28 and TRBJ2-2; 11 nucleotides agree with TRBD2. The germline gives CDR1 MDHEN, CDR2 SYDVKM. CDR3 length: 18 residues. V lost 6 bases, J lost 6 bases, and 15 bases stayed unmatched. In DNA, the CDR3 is TGTGCCAGCAGCCCCCGAAACGATAGCGGGGGGGCCGCCGGGGAGCTGTTTTTT. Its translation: CASSPRNDSGGAAGELFF.

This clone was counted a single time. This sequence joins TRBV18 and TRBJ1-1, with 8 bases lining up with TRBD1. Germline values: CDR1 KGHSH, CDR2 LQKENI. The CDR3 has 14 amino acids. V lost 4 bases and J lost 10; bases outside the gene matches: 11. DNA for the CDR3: TGTGCCAGCTCACTGGAACAGGGGGAGGTGAGAGCTTTCTTT. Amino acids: CASSLEQGEVRAFF.

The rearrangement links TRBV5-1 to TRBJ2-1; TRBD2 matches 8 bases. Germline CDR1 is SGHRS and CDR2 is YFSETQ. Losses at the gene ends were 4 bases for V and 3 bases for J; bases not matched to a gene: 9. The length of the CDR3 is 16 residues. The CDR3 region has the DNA TGCGCCAGCAGCCCGGTCCGCGGGAGGCACTACAATGAGCAGTTCTTC. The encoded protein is CASSPVRGRHYNEQFF.

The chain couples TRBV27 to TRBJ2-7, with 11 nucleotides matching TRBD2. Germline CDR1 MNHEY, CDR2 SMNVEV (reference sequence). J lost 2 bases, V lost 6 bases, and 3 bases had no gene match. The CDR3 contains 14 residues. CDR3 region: CASSLAGGPYEQYF. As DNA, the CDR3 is TGTGCCAGCAGCTTAGCGGGAGGGCCCTACGAGCAGTACTTC.

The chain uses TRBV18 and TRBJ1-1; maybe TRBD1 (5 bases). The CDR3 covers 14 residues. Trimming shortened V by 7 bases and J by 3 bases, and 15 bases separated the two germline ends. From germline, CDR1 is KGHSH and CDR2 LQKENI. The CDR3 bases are TGTGCCAGCTTCCCGACAGCGACGGACACTGAAGCTTTCTTT. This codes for CASFPTATDTEAFF.

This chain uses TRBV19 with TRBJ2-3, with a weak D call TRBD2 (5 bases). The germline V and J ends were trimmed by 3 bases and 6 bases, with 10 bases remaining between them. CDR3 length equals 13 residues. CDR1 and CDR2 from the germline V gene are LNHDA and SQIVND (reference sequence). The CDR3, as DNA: TGTGCCAGTAGTATTAGGACTTATGATACGCAGTATTTT. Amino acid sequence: CASSIRTYDTQYF.